This passage covers 32 T cell receptor beta chains from one sample sequenced in a study of T cells in Graves' hyperthyroidism and ophthalmopathy. TCR beta CDR3 region amplification was performed from RNA transcripts. HTBI primers were the set used in a first-round RT-PCR of the TCR CDR3. TCRdb re-called the multiplex PCR reads with MiXCR, one entry per CDR3 protein. The repertoire holds 450,000 to 650,000 distinct CDR3 sequences, with 15% to 20% as singletons. The sequenced sample consisted of blood. The origin of the receptors is a woman aged 18-29 years with Graves' ophthalmopathy.

This clonotype appeared many times. V and J are TRBV12-3 or TRBV12-4 and TRBJ1-2; D perhaps matches TRBD1 (5 bases). Trimming stripped 5 bases from V and 4 bases from J, with 17 bases between. The CDR3 is 15 amino acids. The CDR3 here is CASSTRSTGPYGYTF. The DNA for the CDR3 is TGTGCCAGCAGTACCCGATCTACAGGCCCCTATGGCTACACCTTC.

This clonotype was seen ten or more times. The CDR3 here is CASSYRTGITDTQYF. The CDR3 nucleotides are TGTGCCAGCAGCTACCGGACAGGGATAACAGATACGCAGTATTTT. The V call is TRBV7-9, the J call TRBJ2-3; 8 bases fit TRBD1. V shed 4 bases and J 3 bases; nucleotides not matched to a gene: 6. Germline CDR1 is SEHNR and CDR2 is FQNEAQ (reference sequence). This CDR3 has 15 amino acids.

This chain links TRBV29-1 with TRBJ2-1, with a possible D match to TRBD2 (5 bases). Trimming pared 6 bases from V and 0 bases from J, leaving 9 bases between. Germline loops: CDR1 SQVTM, CDR2 ANQGSEA. This CDR3 region has 13 residues. CDR3 coding DNA: TGCAGCGTAACGGGGAGCTCCTACAATGAGCAGTTCTTC. Translated, it gives CSVTGSSYNEQFF.

This chain links TRBV12-3 or TRBV12-4 with TRBJ2-7; 8 positions agree with TRBD1. V was clipped by 4 bases and J by 4 bases; unmatched bases: 21. CDR3 length: 19 amino acids. In DNA form, the CDR3 reads TGTGCCAGCAGTTACTCGTCGCAGCTAACCGCAGGGGGCCCGTACGAGCAGTACTTC. This gives the protein CASSYSSQLTAGGPYEQYF.

This clonotype was observed a single time. J is TRBJ1-1 and V is TRBV2; the D gene is possibly TRBD1 (6 bases). Germline assignment: CDR1 SNHLY and CDR2 FYNNEI. This CDR3 is built from 12 residues. V lost 7 bases and J lost 4, with 10 bases in between. The CDR3 DNA reads TGTGCCAGCAAAAACAGGGTCACTGAAGCTTTCTTT. Translated, it gives CASKNRVTEAFF.

The rearrangement joins TRBV7-9 to TRBJ2-1, with 10 bases lining up with TRBD2. V shed 5 bases and J 0 bases; nucleotides not matched to a gene: 7. Germline-derived CDR1 and CDR2 are SEHNR and FQNEAQ (reference sequence). The CDR3 sequence is 17 residues long. CDR3: CASSLGLAESSYNEQFF. The CDR3 DNA sequence: TGTGCCAGCAGCCTAGGACTAGCGGAAAGCTCCTACAATGAGCAGTTCTTC.

This clonotype was seen more than once but under ten times. The rearrangement uses TRBV6-6 and TRBJ2-3; TRBD1 is a possible D gene (6 bases). The CDR3 is 14 residues long. Trimming took off 2 bases at V and 2 bases at J, with 8 bases between the two ends. The germline V gene encodes CDR1 MNHNY and CDR2 SVGAGI (reference sequence). CDR3 in amino acids: CASSYRTATDTQYF. CDR3 nucleotides: TGTGCCAGCAGTTACCGGACAGCCACAGATACGCAGTATTTT.

This clonotype was picked up many times. The V gene is TRBV27, the J gene TRBJ1-5; no clear D gene. This CDR3 region has 14 residues. Looked up from germline, CDR1 is MNHEY and CDR2 is SMNVEV (reference sequence). Trimming took 1 base from V and 3 from J, leaving 7 bases between them. The CDR3 nucleotides read TGTGCCAGCAGTTTATTGGGCCCCAATCAGCCCCAGCATTTT. Amino acid sequence: CASSLLGPNQPQHF.

This clonotype has at least ten counts. The gene calls are TRBV20-1 and TRBJ2-7; 11 bases fit TRBD1. This CDR3 contains 13 residues. J was trimmed by 4 bases and V by 6 bases; bases with no gene match: 5. CDR1 is DFQATT and CDR2 is SNEGSKA in the germline V gene (reference sequence). The CDR3 is CSAEDRGRYEQYF. DNA of the CDR3: TGCAGTGCAGAGGACAGGGGGCGGTACGAGCAGTACTTC.

This chain connects TRBV27 to TRBJ2-1; 7 nucleotides agree with TRBD2. The V gene's germline CDR1 is MNHEY and CDR2 SMNVEV (reference sequence). This CDR3 has 16 amino acids. The V segment lost 1 base and the J segment 2 bases; nucleotides outside the gene matches: 5. The CDR3 DNA sequence: TGTGCCAGCAGTTTATTTCAGGGACTAACCTACAATGAGCAGTTCTTC. Amino acid sequence: CASSLFQGLTYNEQFF.

At least ten counts were recorded for this clonotype. The rearrangement joins TRBV5-1 to TRBJ1-2, with D unresolved. The CDR3 runs 17 residues. V was clipped by 0 bases and J by 2 bases, with 17 bases between them. CDR1 is SGHRS and CDR2 is YFSETQ in the germline V gene. Here the CDR3 DNA reads TGCGCCAGCAGCTTGGCCAATTCGGACTTCCTGAACTATGGCTACACCTTC. Translation gives CASSLANSDFLNYGYTF.

This clonotype was observed at least ten times. This chain uses TRBV6-5 with TRBJ1-1, with 8 bases that match TRBD1. Trimming took 2 bases from V and 2 from J; bases not matched to a gene: 1. CDR1 is MNHEY, CDR2 SVGAGI, per germline. This CDR3 is 14 amino acids long. This CDR3 is CASSYAGGNTEAFF. The CDR3 nucleotides read TGTGCCAGCAGTTACGCAGGGGGCAACACTGAAGCTTTCTTT.

The rearrangement uses TRBV7-2 and TRBJ2-5, with 10 nucleotides matching TRBD1. CDR3 length equals 16 residues. The trim removed 5 bases at V and 4 bases at J, leaving 10 bases unmatched. The germline V gene encodes CDR1 SGHTA and CDR2 FQGNSA. CDR3 nucleotide sequence: TGTGCCAGCAGCCGCCAGTCGGGACAGGGGTTAGAGACCCAGTACTTC. Translation: CASSRQSGQGLETQYF. Combining the CDR3 with reference TRBV7-2 and TRBJ2-5 gives the whole variable domain GAGVSQSPSNKVTEKGKDVELRCDPISGHTALYWYRQSLGQGLEFLIYFQGNSAPDKSGLPSDRFSAERTGGSVSTLTIQRTQQEDSAVYLCASSRQSGQGLETQYFGPGTRLLVL.

This clonotype was observed many times. The chain uses TRBV10-3 and TRBJ2-5; D is uncertain. Trimming cost V 2 bases and J 5 bases, with 15 bases left between them. Germline V lookup: CDR1 ENHRY, CDR2 SYGVKD. There are 15 residues in the CDR3. CDR3 protein: CAISEKWAPRETQYF. The CDR3 nucleotides are TGTGCCATCAGTGAGAAATGGGCACCCAGGGAGACCCAGTACTTC.

This clonotype occurred a few times. The chain uses TRBV29-1 and TRBJ1-3, with D hard to call. The CDR3 runs 15 residues. CDR1 and CDR2 from the germline V gene are SQVTM and ANQGSEA. V shed 0 bases and J shed 0 bases, with 9 bases lying between them. This chain's CDR3 is CSVEDWVDSGNTIYF. The DNA for the CDR3 is TGCAGCGTTGAAGATTGGGTGGACTCTGGAAACACCATATATTTT. Variable domain in full (rest from reference TRBV29-1 and TRBJ1-3): SAVISQKPSRDICQRGTSLTIQCQVDSQVTMMFWYRQQPGQSLTLIATANQGSEATYESGFVIDKFPISRPNLTFSTLTVSNMSPEDSSIYLCSVEDWVDSGNTIYFGEGSWLTVV.

There are many counts of this clonotype. The V and J genes are TRBV27 and TRBJ2-7; possible D gene TRBD2, 5 bases. Trimming removed 4 bases from V and 7 bases from J, with 11 bases in between. Germline V lookup: CDR1 MNHEY, CDR2 SMNVEV (reference sequence). This CDR3 contains 12 residues. CDR3 nucleotide sequence: TGTGCCAGCAGTTCCTCTGGGAGAGAGCAGTACTTC. This encodes CASSSSGREQYF.

This chain uses TRBV4-3 with TRBJ2-3; 12 nucleotides align to TRBD2. The germline gives CDR1 LGHNA, CDR2 YSLEER. The CDR3 spans 18 residues. With 1 base clipped from V and 0 bases from J, the junction kept 5 bases outside the gene matches. This CDR3 is CASSQGGLAGISTDTQYF. For the CDR3, the DNA is TGCGCCAGCAGCCAAGGGGGACTAGCGGGCATTAGCACAGATACGCAGTATTTT.

This clonotype was observed a handful of times. The CDR3 is CASRHLAPRAGELFF. The CDR3 DNA reads as TGTGCCAGCAGACACCTAGCGCCACGCGCCGGGGAGCTGTTTTTT. V gene TRBV7-2 combines with J gene TRBJ2-2, with a tentative D call TRBD2 (6 bases). V lost 6 bases and J 6 bases, leaving 17 bases between the germline ends. Germline V lookup: CDR1 SGHTA, CDR2 FQGNSA. The CDR3 is made up of 15 amino acids.

The table lists this clonotype with many counts. The genes are TRBV5-1 and TRBJ2-3; D uncertain. Between the trimmed V and J ends, which lost 2 bases and 0 bases, there was a span of 7 bases. The CDR3 is 14 amino acids. Germline CDR1 SGHRS, CDR2 YFSETQ. Here the CDR3 reads CASSFWASTDTQYF. CDR3 DNA sequence: TGCGCCAGCAGCTTCTGGGCTAGCACAGATACGCAGTATTTT.

This clonotype was seen many times. The gene calls are TRBV3-1 and TRBJ1-2, with D possibly being TRBD1 (6 bases). The CDR3 extends over 15 amino acids. Trimming took 5 bases from V and 7 from J, leaving 20 bases between them. Per the germline V gene, CDR1 is LGHDT and CDR2 is YNNKEL (reference sequence). The CDR3 DNA follows: TGTGCCAGCAGCTCAAGTCAGTACAGGGCCGGTGGCTACACCTTC. Its translation is CASSSSQYRAGGYTF.

The gene calls are TRBV4-1 and TRBJ2-1, with D perhaps TRBD2 (5 bases). This CDR3 is built from 12 residues. CDR1 and CDR2 (germline): MGHRA, YSYEKL. V lost 4 bases to trimming and J lost 8 bases, with 9 bases between them. CDR3 amino acids: CASSPTRDEQFF. The DNA for the CDR3 is TGCGCCAGCAGCCCCACGAGGGATGAGCAGTTCTTC.

This clonotype was recorded at least ten times. The chain combines TRBV2 with TRBJ1-2; 8 nucleotides agree with TRBD1. This CDR3 contains 14 residues. CDR1 is SNHLY and CDR2 is FYNNEI in the germline V gene. The V segment lost 6 bases and the J segment 4 bases; nucleotides outside the gene matches: 7. The CDR3 nucleotides read TGTGCCAGCAGACCAGGGGGCGCCTTCTATGGCTACACCTTC. Its protein product is CASRPGGAFYGYTF.

In its sample, this clonotype was seen many times. This rearrangement joins TRBV5-1 to TRBJ2-3, with D possibly being TRBD1 or TRBD2 (5 bases each). V shed 0 bases and J shed 7 bases, with 18 bases lying between them. In germline, CDR1 is SGHRS, CDR2 YFSETQ. The CDR3 extends over 16 amino acids. The CDR3 loop is CASSLALTALGNTQYF. As DNA, the CDR3 is TGCGCCAGCAGCTTGGCACTGACAGCCCTCGGGAATACGCAGTATTTT.

This clonotype was recorded many times. V gene TRBV6-1 combines with J gene TRBJ2-7; unclear D gene. From germline, CDR1 is MNHNS and CDR2 SASEGT. This CDR3 region has 14 residues. V gave up 4 bases and J gave up 3 bases, with 13 bases separating them. The CDR3 loop is CASSVGPRNYEQYF. CDR3 nucleotides: TGTGCCAGCAGTGTTGGTCCGAGAAACTACGAGCAGTACTTC.

This clonotype was detected ten times or more. The rearrangement joins TRBV6-1 to TRBJ1-1; 9 bases line up with TRBD1. The CDR3 loop spans 15 amino acids. V trimming: 4 bases; J trimming: 1 base; junction bases outside the gene matches: 4. Per the germline V gene, CDR1 is MNHNS and CDR2 is SASEGT. As DNA, the CDR3 is TGTGCCAGCAGTGTACAGGGGGCCAGGAACACTGAAGCTTTCTTT. Amino acid sequence: CASSVQGARNTEAFF.

This clonotype showed up just a few times. The chain carries TRBV5-1 and TRBJ1-1; D is perhaps TRBD1 (5 bases). CDR3 size: 15 residues. V lost 4 bases to trimming and J lost 11 bases, with 24 bases between them. Germline V CDR1 and CDR2: SGHRS, YFSETQ. For the CDR3, the DNA is TGCGCCAGCAGCCAGGGATCTCGGACGCCCGGAGGGGCTTTCTTT. Amino acid sequence: CASSQGSRTPGGAFF.

This clonotype was recorded many times. The chain employs TRBV20-1 and TRBJ2-1; D perhaps matches TRBD1 (6 bases). CDR1 and CDR2 from the germline V gene are DFQATT and SNEGSKA (reference sequence). CDR3 size: 14 residues. The V gene lost 3 bases and the J gene lost 7 bases, with 16 bases spanning the gap. In DNA form, the CDR3 reads TGCAGTGCTAGTCTCGGCCAAAGGGGGAATGAGCAGTTCTTC. Its translation is CSASLGQRGNEQFF.

This clonotype has at least ten counts. The genes are TRBV28 and TRBJ2-4; D might be TRBD1 or TRBD2, each matching 5 bases. Germline values: CDR1 MDHEN, CDR2 SYDVKM. Trimming pared 5 bases from V and 7 bases from J, leaving 21 bases between. The CDR3 is made up of 16 amino acids. The CDR3: CASSTRPGPSFNIQYF. The CDR3 coding sequence is TGTGCCAGCAGTACACGACCGGGACCTTCTTTTAACATTCAGTACTTC.

The chain couples TRBV15 to TRBJ2-5; 7 nucleotides match TRBD1. The germline V gene encodes CDR1 LNHNV and CDR2 YYDKDF (reference sequence). This CDR3 spans 14 amino acids. Unmatched junction bases numbered 10, after V lost 5 bases and J lost 7 bases. The CDR3 here is CATSEGATYVTQYF. The CDR3, as DNA: TGTGCCACCAGCGAGGGGGCCACCTACGTGACCCAGTACTTC.

This clonotype was counted many times. The rearrangement uses TRBV7-9 and TRBJ2-7, with unresolved D. This CDR3 contains 15 residues. Deletions cut 0 bases from V and 0 bases from J, with 9 bases between. Germline V CDR1 and CDR2: SEHNR, FQNEAQ (reference sequence). CDR3 in DNA: TGTGCCAGCAGCTTAGCGTACGACATCTCCTACGAGCAGTACTTC. This sequence encodes CASSLAYDISYEQYF. Full variable domain (rest looked up from reference TRBV7-9 and TRBJ2-7): DTGVSQNPRHKITKRGQNVTFRCDPISEHNRLYWYRQTLGQGPEFLTYFQNEAQLEKSRLLSDRFSAERPKGSFSTLEIQRTEQGDSAMYLCASSLAYDISYEQYFGPGTRLTVT.

This clonotype was seen only a few times. The CDR3 protein is CASSGTSGGKDTQYF. In nucleotides, the CDR3 is TGCGCCAGCAGCGGGACTAGCGGGGGTAAAGATACGCAGTATTTT. The rearrangement links TRBV5-1 to TRBJ2-3, with TRBD2 matching 14 bases. With V trimmed by 4 bases and J by 5 bases, 3 bases remained unmatched. The V gene's germline CDR1 is SGHRS and CDR2 YFSETQ. The CDR3 is 15 residues long.

A word on this clonotype: Lacking the conserved final phenylalanine or tryptophan, this CDR3 likely reflects a read error. The genes are TRBV7-3 and TRBJ2-1; 12 bases fit TRBD2. CDR1 and CDR2 (germline): SGHTA, FQGTGA. The trim removed 5 bases at V and 7 bases at J, leaving 3 bases unmatched. The CDR3 runs 14 residues. The CDR3 reads CASSILAGGNEQFL. For the CDR3, the DNA is TGTGCCAGCAGCATACTAGCGGGGGGTAATGAGCAGTTCCTC.